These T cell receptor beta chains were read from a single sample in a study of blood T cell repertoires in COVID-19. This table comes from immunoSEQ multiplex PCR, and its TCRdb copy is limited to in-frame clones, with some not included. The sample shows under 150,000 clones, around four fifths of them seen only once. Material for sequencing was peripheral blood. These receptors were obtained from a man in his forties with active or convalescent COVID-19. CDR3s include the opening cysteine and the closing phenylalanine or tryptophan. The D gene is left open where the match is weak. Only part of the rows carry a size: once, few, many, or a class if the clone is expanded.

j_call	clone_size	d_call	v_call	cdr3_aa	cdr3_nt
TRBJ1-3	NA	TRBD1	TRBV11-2	CASSLVSGQANTIYF	TGTGCCAGCAGCTTAGTATCAGGACAGGCAAACACCATATATTTT
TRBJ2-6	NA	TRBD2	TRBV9	CASSAGLAESSGANVLTF	TGTGCCAGCAGCGCCGGACTAGCGGAGAGCTCTGGGGCCAACGTCCTGACTTTC
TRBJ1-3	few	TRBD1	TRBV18	CASSSSGGSGNTIYF	TGTGCCAGCTCATCTTCAGGGGGCTCTGGAAACACCATATATTTT
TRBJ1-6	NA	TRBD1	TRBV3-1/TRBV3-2	CASSRTGLNSPLHF	TGTGCCAGCAGCCGGACAGGCCTTAATTCACCCCTCCACTTT
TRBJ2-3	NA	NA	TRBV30	CAWSVQPDTQYF	TGTGCCTGGAGTGTACAGCCGGATACGCAGTATTTT
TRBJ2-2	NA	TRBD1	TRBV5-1	CASKVRQGASNTGELFF	TGCGCCAGCAAAGTTCGACAGGGGGCTTCGAACACCGGGGAGCTGTTTTTT
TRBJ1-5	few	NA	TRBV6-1	CASSEQQGNQPQHF	TGTGCCAGCAGTGAACAGCAGGGCAATCAGCCCCAGCATTTT
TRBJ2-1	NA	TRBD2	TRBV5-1	CASNGGAAYNEQFF	TGCGCCAGCAACGGGGGGGCCGCCTACAATGAGCAGTTCTTC
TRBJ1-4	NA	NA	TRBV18	CASSPDSNEKLFF	TGTGCCAGCTCACCTGACAGTAATGAAAAACTGTTTTTT
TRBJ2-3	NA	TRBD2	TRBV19	CASSLIAGGRTDTQYF	TGTGCCAGTAGTCTCATAGCGGGGGGACGCACAGATACGCAGTATTTT
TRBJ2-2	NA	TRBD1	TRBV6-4	CASRRHDRGSNTGELFF	TGTGCCAGCCGTAGACACGACAGGGGGTCAAACACCGGGGAGCTGTTTTTT
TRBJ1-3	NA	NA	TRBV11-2	CASSPTSLPEGAGNTIYF	TGTGCCAGCAGTCCTACGTCCCTCCCCGAGGGTGCTGGAAACACCATATATTTT
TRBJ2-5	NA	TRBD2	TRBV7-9	CASSPGIAGEGETQYF	TGTGCCAGCAGCCCGGGGATAGCGGGGGAGGGAGAGACCCAGTACTTC
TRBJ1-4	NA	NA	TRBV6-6	CASSLGRGNSNEKLFF	TGTGCCAGCAGTTTGGGCAGGGGTAATAGTAATGAAAAACTGTTTTTT
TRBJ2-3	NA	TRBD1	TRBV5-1	CASRPPGQGTDTQYF	TGCGCCAGCAGGCCCCCGGGACAGGGCACAGATACGCAGTATTTT
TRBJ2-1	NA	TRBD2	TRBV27	CASSLFASGGIYNEQFF	TGTGCCAGCAGTTTATTCGCTAGCGGGGGGATATACAATGAGCAGTTCTTC